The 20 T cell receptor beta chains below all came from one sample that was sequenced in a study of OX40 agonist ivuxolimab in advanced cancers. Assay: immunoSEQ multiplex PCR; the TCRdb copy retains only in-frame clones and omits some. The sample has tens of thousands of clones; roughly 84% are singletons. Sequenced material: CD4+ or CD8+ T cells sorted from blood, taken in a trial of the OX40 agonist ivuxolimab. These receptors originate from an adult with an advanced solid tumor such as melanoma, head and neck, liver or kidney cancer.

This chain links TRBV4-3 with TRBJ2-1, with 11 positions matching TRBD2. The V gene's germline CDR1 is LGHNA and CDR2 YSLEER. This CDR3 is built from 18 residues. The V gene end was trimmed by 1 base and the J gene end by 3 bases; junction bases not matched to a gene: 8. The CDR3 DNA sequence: TGCGCCAGCAGCCAAGGACAGGGGCTAGCGGGGGGCTACAATGAGCAGTTCTTC. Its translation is CASSQGQGLAGGYNEQFF.

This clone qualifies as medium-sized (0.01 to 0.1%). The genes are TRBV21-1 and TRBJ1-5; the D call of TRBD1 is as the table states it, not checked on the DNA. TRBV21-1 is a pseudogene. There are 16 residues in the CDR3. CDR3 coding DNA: TGTGCCAGCAGCAAAGCCCGGACAGGGATTGACCAGCCCCAGCATTTT. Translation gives CASSKARTGIDQPQHF.

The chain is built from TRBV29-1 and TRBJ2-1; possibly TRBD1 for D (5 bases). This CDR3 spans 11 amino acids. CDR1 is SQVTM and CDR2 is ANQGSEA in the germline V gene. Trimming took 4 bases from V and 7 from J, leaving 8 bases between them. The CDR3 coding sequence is TGCAGCGTTGCTTCAGGGAATGAGCAGTTCTTC. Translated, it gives CSVASGNEQFF.

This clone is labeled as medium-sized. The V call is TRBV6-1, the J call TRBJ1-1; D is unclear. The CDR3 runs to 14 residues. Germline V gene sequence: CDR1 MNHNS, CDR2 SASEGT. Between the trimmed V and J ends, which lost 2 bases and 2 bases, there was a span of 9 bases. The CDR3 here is CASSERWDNTEAFF. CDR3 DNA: TGTGCCAGCAGTGAACGATGGGATAACACTGAAGCTTTCTTT.

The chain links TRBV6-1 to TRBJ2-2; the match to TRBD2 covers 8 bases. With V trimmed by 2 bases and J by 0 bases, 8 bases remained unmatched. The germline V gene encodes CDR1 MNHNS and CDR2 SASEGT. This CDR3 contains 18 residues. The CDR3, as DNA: TGTGCCAGCAGTGAACGAGAGCGGGGGCCTACGAACACCGGGGAGCTGTTTTTT. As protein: CASSERERGPTNTGELFF.

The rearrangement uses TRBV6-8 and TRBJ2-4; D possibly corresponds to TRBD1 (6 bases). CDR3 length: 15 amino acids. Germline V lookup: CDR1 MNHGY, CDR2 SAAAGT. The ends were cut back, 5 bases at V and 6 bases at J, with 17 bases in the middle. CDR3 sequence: CASSEVAGDINIQYF. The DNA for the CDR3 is TGTGCCAGCAGTGAAGTGGCCGGGGACATAAACATTCAGTACTTC.

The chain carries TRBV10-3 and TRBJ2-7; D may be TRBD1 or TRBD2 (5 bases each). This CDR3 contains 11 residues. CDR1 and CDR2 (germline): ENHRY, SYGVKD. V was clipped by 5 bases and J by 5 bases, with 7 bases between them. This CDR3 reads CAISTGHEQYF. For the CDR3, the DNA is TGTGCCATCAGTACGGGACACGAGCAGTACTTC.

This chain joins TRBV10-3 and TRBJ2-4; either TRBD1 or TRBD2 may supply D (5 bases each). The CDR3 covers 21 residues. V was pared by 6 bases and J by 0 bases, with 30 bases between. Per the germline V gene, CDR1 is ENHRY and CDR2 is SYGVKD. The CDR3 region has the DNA TGTGCCATCAGGGGGTACACTGGGACCCCTTCAAAGGACCTAGCCAAAAACATTCAGTACTTC. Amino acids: CAIRGYTGTPSKDLAKNIQYF.

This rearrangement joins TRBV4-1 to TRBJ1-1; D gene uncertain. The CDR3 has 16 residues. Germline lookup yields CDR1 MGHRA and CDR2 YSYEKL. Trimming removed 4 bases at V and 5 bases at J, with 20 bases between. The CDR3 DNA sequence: TGCGCCAGCAGCCTTATGTTTGCCACTGAGGGTACTGAAGCTTTCTTT. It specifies CASSLMFATEGTEAFF.

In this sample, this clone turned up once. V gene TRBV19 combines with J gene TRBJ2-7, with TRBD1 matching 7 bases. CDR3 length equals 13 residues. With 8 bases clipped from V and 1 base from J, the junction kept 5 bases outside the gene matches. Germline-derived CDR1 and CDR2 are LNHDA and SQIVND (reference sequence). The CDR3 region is CASAAQGSYEQYF. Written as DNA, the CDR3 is TGTGCCAGTGCGGCACAGGGGTCCTACGAGCAGTACTTC.

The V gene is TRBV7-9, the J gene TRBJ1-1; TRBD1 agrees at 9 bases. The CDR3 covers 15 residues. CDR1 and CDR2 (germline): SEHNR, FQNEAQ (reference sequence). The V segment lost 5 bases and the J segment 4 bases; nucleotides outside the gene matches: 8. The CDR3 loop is CASSPRQGGGTEAFF. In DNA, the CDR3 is TGTGCCAGCAGCCCCAGACAGGGGGGCGGCACTGAAGCTTTCTTT.

CDR3 sequence: CASSEGGRETQYF. The CDR3 DNA reads as TGTGCCAGCAGTGAAGGCGGGAGAGAGACCCAGTACTTC. The V and J genes are TRBV6-1 and TRBJ2-5; 7 bases are shared with TRBD2. This CDR3 spans 13 amino acids. Germline-derived CDR1 and CDR2 are MNHNS and SASEGT. The J segment lost 4 bases and the V segment lost 1 base, leaving 0 bases of the junction unmatched.

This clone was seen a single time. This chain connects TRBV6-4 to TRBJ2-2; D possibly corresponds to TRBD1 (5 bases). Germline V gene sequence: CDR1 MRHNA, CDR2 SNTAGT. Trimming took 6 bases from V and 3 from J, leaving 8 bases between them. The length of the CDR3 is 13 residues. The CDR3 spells CASRGRDTGELFF. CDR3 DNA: TGTGCCAGCAGGGGGCGAGACACCGGGGAGCTGTTTTTT.

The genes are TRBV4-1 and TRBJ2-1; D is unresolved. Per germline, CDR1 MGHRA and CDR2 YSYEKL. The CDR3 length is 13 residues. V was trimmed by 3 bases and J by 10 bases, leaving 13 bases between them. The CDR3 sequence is CASSHLLLGEQFF. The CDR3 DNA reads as TGCGCCAGCAGCCACTTACTGCTTGGGGAGCAGTTCTTC.

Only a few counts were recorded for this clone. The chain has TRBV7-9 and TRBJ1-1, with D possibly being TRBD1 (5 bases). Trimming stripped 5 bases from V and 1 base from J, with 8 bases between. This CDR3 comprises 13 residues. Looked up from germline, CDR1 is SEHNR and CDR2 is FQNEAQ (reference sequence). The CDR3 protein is CASSETANTEAFF. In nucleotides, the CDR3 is TGTGCCAGCAGCGAGACAGCGAACACTGAAGCTTTCTTT. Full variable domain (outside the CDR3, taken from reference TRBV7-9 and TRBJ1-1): DTGVSQNPRHKITKRGQNVTFRCDPISEHNRLYWYRQTLGQGPEFLTYFQNEAQLEKSRLLSDRFSAERPKGSFSTLEIQRTEQGDSAMYLCASSETANTEAFFGQGTRLTVV.

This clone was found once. CDR3: CASSRVEGGSETDTQYF. DNA of the CDR3: TGTGCCAGTAGTAGGGTAGAGGGCGGCTCTGAGACAGATACGCAGTATTTT. The chain uses TRBV19 and TRBJ2-3, with D possibly being TRBD2 (5 bases). Germline CDR1 LNHDA, CDR2 SQIVND (reference sequence). The germline V and J ends were trimmed by 4 bases and 3 bases, with 20 bases remaining between them. The CDR3 has 17 amino acids.

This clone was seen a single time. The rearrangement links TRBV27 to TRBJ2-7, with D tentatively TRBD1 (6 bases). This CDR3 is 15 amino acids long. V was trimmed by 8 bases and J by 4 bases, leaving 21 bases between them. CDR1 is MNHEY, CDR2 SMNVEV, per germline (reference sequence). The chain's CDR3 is CASGRVLTRGYEQYF. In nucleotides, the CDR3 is TGTGCCAGCGGAAGAGTATTAACCAGGGGATACGAGCAGTACTTC.

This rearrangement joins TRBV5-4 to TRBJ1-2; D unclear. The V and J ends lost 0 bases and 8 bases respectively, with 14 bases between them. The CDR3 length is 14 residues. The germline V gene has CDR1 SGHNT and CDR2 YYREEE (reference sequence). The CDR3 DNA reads TGTGCCAGCAGCTTGGGGGAAGGAATCGACGGCTACACCTTC. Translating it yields CASSLGEGIDGYTF.

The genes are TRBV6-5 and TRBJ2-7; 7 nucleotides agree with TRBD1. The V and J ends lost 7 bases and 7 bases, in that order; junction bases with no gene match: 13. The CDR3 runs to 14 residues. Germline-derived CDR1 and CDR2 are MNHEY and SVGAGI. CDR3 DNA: TGTGCCAGCACTGACAGGGTCGGTCGTTGGGAGCAGTACTTC. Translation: CASTDRVGRWEQYF.

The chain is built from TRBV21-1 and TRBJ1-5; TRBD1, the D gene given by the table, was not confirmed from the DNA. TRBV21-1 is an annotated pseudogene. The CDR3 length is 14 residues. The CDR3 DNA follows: TGTGCCAGCAGCCCGCGGACAGGGGGACAGCCCCAGCATTTT. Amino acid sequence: CASSPRTGGQPQHF.